This T cell receptor (beta chain) was documented in a study of identifying expanded T cells in peripheral blood. General observations from the study: Technical replicates showed roughly 1.2 changed clones; two weeks around 15; four weeks 19.

During the collection period, no donor immune events like infections were recorded. A remark on this clone: What it recognizes is unknown. Other nucleotide sequences from this sample produce the same CDR3.

This CDR3 spans 16 amino acids. Germline-derived CDR1 and CDR2 are SGHRS and YFSETQ. The junction had 8 bases not matched to a gene; V was cut back by 5 bases and J by 3 bases. Produced via immunoSEQ multiplex PCR; TCRdb's table is partial and in-frame only. The sample records about 130,000 clones, approximately 86% being singletons. The chain joins TRBV5-1 to TRBJ2-7; TRBD2 agrees at 13 bases. The material sequenced was blood. The TCR comes from a person between 18 and 75 years old in good health. CDR3 region: CASSTGLAGLGYEQYF. The DNA for the CDR3 is TGCGCCAGCAGTACGGGACTAGCGGGACTTGGCTACGAGCAGTACTTC. Full variable domain (rest looked up from reference TRBV5-1 and TRBJ2-7): KAGVTQTPRYLIKTRGQQVTLSCSPISGHRSVSWYQQTPGQGLQFLFEYFSETQRNKGNFPGRFSGRQFSNSRSEMNVSTLELGDSALYLCASSTGLAGLGYEQYFGPGTRLTVT.